This T cell receptor beta chain was identified in a study of OX40 agonist ivuxolimab in advanced cancers. Study findings and constraints: In the expanded peripheral T cells, antigen specificity was never determined. Relative to CD4+ cells, CD8+ T cells on average had more expanded clones.

Data came from immunoSEQ multiplex PCR; TCRdb stores just in-frame clones and leaves some out. The sample has around 26,000 clones; 80% to 85% are singletons. With respect to this clone: The antigen remains unidentified.

From germline, CDR1 is SGHTA and CDR2 FQGNSA. Trimming removed 2 bases from V and 9 bases from J, with 20 bases in between. The CDR3 sequence is 17 residues long. The clonotype originates from an adult with an advanced solid tumor such as melanoma, head and neck, liver or kidney cancer. This sequence joins TRBV7-2 and TRBJ1-6; no clear D gene. The source was CD4+ or CD8+ T cells sorted from blood, collected in a trial of the OX40 agonist ivuxolimab. CDR3 sequence (DNA): TGTGCCAGCAGCTTAACGGGTGGGTCCTCAAGTGGTTCACCCCTCCACTTT. This codes for CASSLTGGSSSGSPLHF. The full variable domain, completed using reference TRBV7-2 and TRBJ1-6, is GAGVSQSPSNKVTEKGKDVELRCDPISGHTALYWYRQSLGQGLEFLIYFQGNSAPDKSGLPSDRFSAERTGGSVSTLTIQRTQQEDSAVYLCASSLTGGSSSGSPLHFGNGTRLTVT.